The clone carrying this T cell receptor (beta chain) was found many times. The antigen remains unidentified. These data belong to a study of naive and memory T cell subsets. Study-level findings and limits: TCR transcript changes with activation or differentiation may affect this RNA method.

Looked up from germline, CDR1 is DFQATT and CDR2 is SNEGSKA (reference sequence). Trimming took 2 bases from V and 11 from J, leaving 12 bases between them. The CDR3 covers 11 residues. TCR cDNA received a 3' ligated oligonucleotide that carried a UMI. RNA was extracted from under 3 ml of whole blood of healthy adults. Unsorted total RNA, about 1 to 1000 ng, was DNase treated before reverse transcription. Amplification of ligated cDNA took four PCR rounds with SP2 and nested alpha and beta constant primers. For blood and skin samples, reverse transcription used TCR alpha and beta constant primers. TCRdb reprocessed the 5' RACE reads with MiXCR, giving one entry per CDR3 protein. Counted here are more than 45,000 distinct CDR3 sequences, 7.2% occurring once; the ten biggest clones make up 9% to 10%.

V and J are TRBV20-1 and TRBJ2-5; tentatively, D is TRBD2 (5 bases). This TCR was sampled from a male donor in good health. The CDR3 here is CSARPLAAQYF. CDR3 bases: TGCAGTGCTAGACCTCTAGCCGCGCAGTACTTC.